The next 8 T cell receptor beta chains were all read from a single sample in a study of immune heterogeneity within non-small cell lung tumors. Template input was genomic DNA from bulk tumor (around 610 ng per sample). Several spatially distant biopsies were obtained per primary tumor intraoperatively. The cohort was untreated, with newly diagnosed non-small cell lung cancer undergoing curative surgery. A multiplex PCR containing 32 V primers and 13 J primers was used to amplify TCR beta CDR3. In TCRdb, the multiplex PCR reads were re-called with MiXCR into one record per CDR3 protein. Here the sample spans about 1,900 distinct CDR3 sequences, around 50% being singletons. Sequenced input: lung tumor tissue. These TCRs come from a man between 65 and 80 years old with non-small cell lung cancer.

Note on this clonotype: The junction shows a germline mismatch at one end, possibly a read error. The rearrangement links TRBV7-7 to TRBJ2-2, with TRBD1 matching over 8 bases. The CDR3 consists of 16 residues. Germline CDR1 SSHAT, CDR2 FNYEAQ (reference sequence). The CDR3, as DNA: TGTGCTAGCAGCTTAGCCAAAGACAGGGGAGCCGGGGAGCTGTTTTTT. Its translation: CASSLAKDRGAGELFF.

The gene calls are TRBV7-9 and TRBJ1-1, with 10 bases fitting TRBD1. The germline V gene has CDR1 SEHNR and CDR2 FQNEAQ (reference sequence). Trimming took 7 bases from V and 4 from J; bases not matched to a gene: 3. The CDR3 sequence is 13 residues long. CDR3 coding DNA: TGTGCCAGCATCGGACAGGGGGGCACTGAAGCTTTCTTT. Amino acids: CASIGQGGTEAFF.

This clonotype showed up just a few times. The chain has TRBV28 and TRBJ2-7; D might be TRBD2 (6 bases). V lost 5 bases and J 3 bases, leaving 11 bases between the germline ends. CDR3 length equals 13 residues. CDR1 MDHEN and CDR2 SYDVKM come from the germline V gene. CDR3 DNA sequence: TGTGCCAGCAGTGCGGGACGAATCTACGAGCAGTACTTC. Protein product: CASSAGRIYEQYF.

This clonotype has just a few counts. The CDR3 loop reads CSARPIAGTGANVLTF. DNA for the CDR3: TGCAGTGCTAGGCCAATTGCGGGCACCGGGGCCAACGTCCTGACTTTC. The genes are TRBV20-1 and TRBJ2-6; TRBD2 is a possible D gene (5 bases). The CDR3 length is 16 residues. Trimming shortened V by 3 bases and J by 4 bases, and 16 bases separated the two germline ends. Germline V lookup: CDR1 DFQATT, CDR2 SNEGSKA (reference sequence).

This clonotype showed up just once. CDR3 nucleotides: TGTGCCAGCAGCTCCCGACAGGGGGCAGAGGGCTACACCTTC. It yields the protein CASSSRQGAEGYTF. The genes are TRBV7-2 and TRBJ1-2; 10 bases line up with TRBD1. Germline V gene lookup returns CDR1 SGHTA and CDR2 FQGNSA. V was pared by 4 bases and J by 8 bases, with 7 bases of the junction left unmatched. The length of the CDR3 is 14 residues.

CDR3 sequence reads: CASSPPKGTGSYEQYF. DNA of the CDR3: TGTGCCAGCAGCCCCCCCAAGGGGACAGGCTCCTACGAGCAGTACTTC. V usage is TRBV3-1 and J usage is TRBJ2-7; 8 nucleotides line up with TRBD1. This CDR3 contains 16 residues. With V trimmed by 4 bases and J by 0 bases, 8 bases remained unmatched. The germline V gene has CDR1 LGHDT and CDR2 YNNKEL (reference sequence).

The V and J genes are TRBV7-9 and TRBJ2-7; TRBD2 might be the D (5 bases). Per germline, CDR1 SEHNR and CDR2 FQNEAQ (reference sequence). V was cut by 5 bases and J by 6 bases, with 14 bases left in between. The CDR3 extends over 13 amino acids. The CDR3 reads CASSTQEASEQYF. The CDR3 region has the DNA TGTGCCAGCAGCACCCAGGAGGCGAGCGAGCAGTACTTC.

This clonotype has a handful of counts. This chain connects TRBV7-2 to TRBJ2-3, with D possibly being TRBD2 (5 bases). The CDR3 contains 16 residues. V lost 5 bases and J 6 bases, leaving 21 bases between the germline ends. Germline V CDR1 and CDR2: SGHTA, FQGNSA. CDR3 residues: CASSPLVVGFGDTQYF. The CDR3 coding sequence is TGTGCCAGCAGCCCACTAGTAGTGGGATTCGGGGATACGCAGTATTTT.